These T cell receptor beta chains were read from a single sample in a study of T cell responses to AZD1222 COVID-19 vaccine. Only in-frame clones appear in the TCRdb table, and some are missing; sequencing was by immunoSEQ multiplex PCR. This table holds roughly 150,000 clones, about 93% found once. The sample was peripheral blood, taken on day 0 of AZD1222 vaccination. The receptors here all came from an adult in good health. CDR3s include the opening cysteine and the closing phenylalanine or tryptophan. D genes are given only for firm matches.

J: TRBJ1-5; V: TRBV24-1; D: .; CDR3: CATSGAMGQPQHF
J: TRBJ1-1; V: TRBV2; D: .; CDR3: CAGSMNTEAFF
J: TRBJ1-3; V: TRBV19; D: .; CDR3: CASGAGGRNTIYF
J: TRBJ2-3; V: TRBV6-2/TRBV6-3; D: TRBD2; CDR3: CASSYLGAGGETTDTQYF
J: TRBJ1-1; V: TRBV25-1; D: .; CDR3: CASSEGGQNTEAFF
J: TRBJ1-6; V: TRBV19; D: .; CDR3: CASSMGGNSPLHF
J: TRBJ2-2; V: TRBV9; D: TRBD2; CDR3: CASSVGVVGSGSLNTGELFF
J: TRBJ2-1; V: TRBV30; D: TRBD2; CDR3: CACYRSRTSGNEQFF
J: TRBJ1-2; V: TRBV13; D: TRBD1; CDR3: CASRPGQGALSYGYTF
J: TRBJ1-1; V: TRBV5-4; D: .; CDR3: CASSLGPGPLSAEAFF
J: TRBJ2-7; V: TRBV11-2; D: TRBD2; CDR3: CASSLTSGSYEQYF
J: TRBJ2-3; V: TRBV9; D: .; CDR3: CASSVEVSPSTDTQYF
J: TRBJ2-3; V: TRBV5-1; D: TRBD1; CDR3: CASGAGTGTDTQYF
J: TRBJ1-1; V: TRBV13; D: .; CDR3: CASSLARVNTEAFF
J: TRBJ1-1; V: TRBV7-9; D: .; CDR3: CASSLTSGGELTEAFF
J: TRBJ2-7; V: TRBV5-1; D: TRBD1; CDR3: CASRDRGPEQYF
J: TRBJ1-1; V: TRBV28; D: .; CDR3: CASSSRQEKDTEAFF
J: TRBJ2-1; V: TRBV27; D: TRBD2; CDR3: CASSSGLAVLNEQFF
J: TRBJ1-5; V: TRBV7-2; D: .; CDR3: CASSLGEPSNQPQHF
J: TRBJ2-5; V: TRBV7-9; D: .; CDR3: CASSLFGTEKETQYF
J: TRBJ2-1; V: TRBV7-2; D: TRBD1; CDR3: CASSHRTGNGSYNEQFF
J: TRBJ2-6; V: TRBV28; D: .; CDR3: CASSLWEDRSGANVLTF
J: TRBJ1-4; V: TRBV30; D: .; CDR3: CAWRGWGTTNEKLFF
J: TRBJ1-5; V: TRBV10-2; D: .; CDR3: CASSEKFNQPQHF
J: TRBJ2-2; V: TRBV9; D: .; CDR3: CASSKRTGTGELFF
J: TRBJ2-3; V: TRBV7-9; D: .; CDR3: CASSLAATDTQYF
J: TRBJ1-6; V: TRBV10-2; D: .; CDR3: CASSEAQGHSPLHF